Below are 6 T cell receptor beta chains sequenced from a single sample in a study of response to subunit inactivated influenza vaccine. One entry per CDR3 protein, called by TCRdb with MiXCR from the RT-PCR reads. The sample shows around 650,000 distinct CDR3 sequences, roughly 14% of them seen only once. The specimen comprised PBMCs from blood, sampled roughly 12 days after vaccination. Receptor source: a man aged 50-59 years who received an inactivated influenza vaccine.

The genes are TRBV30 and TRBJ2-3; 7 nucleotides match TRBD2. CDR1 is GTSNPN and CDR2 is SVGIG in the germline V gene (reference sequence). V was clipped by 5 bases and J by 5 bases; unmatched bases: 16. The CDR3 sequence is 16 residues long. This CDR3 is CAWRLAVGPTGDTQYF. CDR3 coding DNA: TGTGCCTGGCGTCTAGCGGTAGGGCCAACGGGAGATACGCAGTATTTT.

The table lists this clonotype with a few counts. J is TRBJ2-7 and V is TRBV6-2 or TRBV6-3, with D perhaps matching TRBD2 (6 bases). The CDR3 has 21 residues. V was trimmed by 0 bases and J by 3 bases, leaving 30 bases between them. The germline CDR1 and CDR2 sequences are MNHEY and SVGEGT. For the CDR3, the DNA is TGTGCCAGCAGTTACTCGACTACTGGGGACCAGCGGGCCTCCTCCGACTACGAGCAGTACTTC. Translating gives CASSYSTTGDQRASSDYEQYF.

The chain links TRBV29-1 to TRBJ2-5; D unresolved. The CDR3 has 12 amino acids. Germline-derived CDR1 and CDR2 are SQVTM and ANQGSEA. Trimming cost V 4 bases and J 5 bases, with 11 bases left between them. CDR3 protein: CSVAVLGETQYF. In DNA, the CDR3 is TGCAGCGTTGCGGTGCTGGGGGAGACCCAGTACTTC.

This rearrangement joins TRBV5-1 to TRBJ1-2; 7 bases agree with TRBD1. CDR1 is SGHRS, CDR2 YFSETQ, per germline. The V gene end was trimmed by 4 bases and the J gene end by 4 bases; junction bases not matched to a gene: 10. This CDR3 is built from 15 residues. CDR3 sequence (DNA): TGCGCCAGCAGCATAAGACAGGGTGGAGGCTATGGCTACACCTTC. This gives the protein CASSIRQGGGYGYTF.

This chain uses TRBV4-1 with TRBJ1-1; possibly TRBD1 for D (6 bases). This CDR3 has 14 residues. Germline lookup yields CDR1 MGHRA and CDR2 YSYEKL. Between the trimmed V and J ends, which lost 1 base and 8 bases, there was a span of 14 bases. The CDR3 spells CASSQVRPGTEAFF. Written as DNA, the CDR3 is TGCGCCAGCAGCCAAGTGCGACCCGGGACAGAAGCTTTCTTT.

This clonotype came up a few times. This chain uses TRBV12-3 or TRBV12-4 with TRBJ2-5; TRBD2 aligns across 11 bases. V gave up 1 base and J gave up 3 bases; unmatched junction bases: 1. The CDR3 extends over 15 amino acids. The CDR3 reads CASSLGSGREETQYF. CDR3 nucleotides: TGTGCCAGCAGTTTAGGTAGCGGGAGGGAAGAGACCCAGTACTTC.